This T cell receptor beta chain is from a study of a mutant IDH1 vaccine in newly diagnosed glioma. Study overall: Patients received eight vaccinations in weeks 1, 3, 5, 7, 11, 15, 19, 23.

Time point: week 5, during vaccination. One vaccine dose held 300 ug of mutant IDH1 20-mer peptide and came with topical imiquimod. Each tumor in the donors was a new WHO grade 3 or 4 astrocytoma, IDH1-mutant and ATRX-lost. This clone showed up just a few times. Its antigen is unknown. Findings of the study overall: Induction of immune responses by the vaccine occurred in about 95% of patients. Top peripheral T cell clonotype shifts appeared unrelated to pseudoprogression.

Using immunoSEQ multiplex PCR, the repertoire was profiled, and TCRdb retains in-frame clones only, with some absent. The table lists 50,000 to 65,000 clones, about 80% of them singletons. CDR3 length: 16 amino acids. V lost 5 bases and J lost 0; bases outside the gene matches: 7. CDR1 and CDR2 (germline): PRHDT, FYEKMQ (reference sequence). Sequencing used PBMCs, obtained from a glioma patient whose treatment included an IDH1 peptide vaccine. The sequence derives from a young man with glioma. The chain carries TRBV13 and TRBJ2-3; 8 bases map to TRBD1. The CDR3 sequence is CASSLGDRTSTDTQYF. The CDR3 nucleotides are TGTGCCAGCAGCCTTGGGGACAGGACTAGCACAGATACGCAGTATTTT.